This section outlines one T cell receptor (beta chain) sequence together with its context. These data originate in a study of cytotoxic CD8 clonotypes in ibrutinib-treated CLL. CDR3 length equals 17 residues. The V gene lost 4 bases and the J gene lost 0 bases, with 19 bases spanning the gap. The germline V gene has CDR1 SGHDT and CDR2 YYEEEE. The assay was immunoSEQ multiplex PCR, and TCRdb's table has in-frame clones only and misses some. Of 20,000 to 30,000 clones in the sample, roughly 71% were seen once. Sequenced material: PBMCs, taken after 12 months of ibrutinib treatment. The chain uses TRBV5-6 and TRBJ1-2; perhaps TRBD1 as D (6 bases). The receptor was isolated from a human donor with chronic lymphocytic leukemia. The CDR3, as DNA: TGTGCCAGCAGCCTTTTAGCCGGGACAAGTTCTAACTATGGCTACACCTTC. Protein sequence: CASSLLAGTSSNYGYTF.